The 27 T cell receptor beta chains presented below share a single source sample, sequenced in a study of blood T cells in healthy people across ages (dated by TCRdb to the mid-2010s). Library method: 5' RACE. TCRdb names Illumina HiSeq 2500 as the instrument used. A second roughly 6 to 12 cycle PCR used a sample-barcoded 5' primer and a J-beta primer mix. TCRdb trimmed public reads at Q25 via fastp, called clones via MiXCR and kept in-frame beta chains. Each entry merges the rows of one CDR3 protein and shows their most common DNA and genes. For this sample there are about 650,000 distinct CDR3 sequences; about 34% appear just once. 15% of the sample rests with the top ten. Sequenced input: blood. The receptors come from a woman aged 80 or over in good health. Donor details come from another sample of the same person, matched by shared clones.

At least ten counts were recorded for this clonotype. This chain links TRBV7-3 with TRBJ2-5; D unclear. The CDR3 is 14 residues long. The germline CDR1 and CDR2 sequences are SGHTA and FQGTGA. V lost 0 bases and J lost 5, with 10 bases in between. The CDR3: CASSLTGGVETQYF. DNA for the CDR3: TGTGCCAGCAGCTTAACGGGTGGTGTGGAGACCCAGTACTTC.

This clonotype was seen a handful of times. A read error may explain this, as a much larger clone is one base away. The rearrangement uses TRBV11-2 and TRBJ2-1, with 8 bases identical to TRBD2. The J call could be wrong; TRBJ2-7 is a better fit for the DNA end. Germline V gene sequence: CDR1 SGHAT, CDR2 FQNNGV. The CDR3 is 16 amino acids. The CDR3 sequence: CASSFPSGGGYNEQYF. The CDR3 region has the DNA TGTGCCAGCAGCTTCCCCTCGGGGGGGGGATACAATGAGCAGTACTTC.

On this clonotype: This may be a read error: a much more frequent sequence differs by one nucleotide. The chain couples TRBV24-1 to TRBJ2-3; D is possibly TRBD1 or TRBD2 (5 bases each). This CDR3 spans 13 amino acids. In germline, CDR1 is KGHDR, CDR2 SFDVKD. The CDR3 region is CVTSWVGTDTQYF. The CDR3 bases are TGTGTCACCAGTTGGGTGGGGACGGATACGCAGTATTTT.

V usage is TRBV24-1 and J usage is TRBJ2-7; 8 bases agree with TRBD1. The length of the CDR3 is 13 residues. V gave up 3 bases and J gave up 6 bases; unmatched junction bases: 3. Germline values: CDR1 KGHDR, CDR2 SFDVKD. The CDR3 region has the DNA TGTGCCACCAGTGATGGACAGGGAGCCGAGCAGTACTTC. This encodes CATSDGQGAEQYF.

The chain is built from TRBV30 and TRBJ1-2, with a possible D match to TRBD1 (6 bases). CDR3 length equals 13 residues. Trimming left V 2 bases short and J 2 bases short, with 9 bases between. CDR1 GTSNPN and CDR2 SVGIG come from the germline V gene (reference sequence). For the CDR3, the DNA is TGTGCCTGGAGTCTCACAGGGAACTATGGCTACACCTTC. Translating gives CAWSLTGNYGYTF.

This clonotype came up a few times. A read error may be the cause here, since a much bigger clone is one base away. The rearrangement joins TRBV7-2 to TRBJ1-2; D is uncertain. The V gene lost 5 bases and the J gene lost 4 bases, with 17 bases spanning the gap. The CDR3 totals 15 residues. CDR1 SGHTA and CDR2 FQGNSA come from the germline V gene. The CDR3 coding sequence is TGTGCCAGCAGCCCCGAGACTGGTAGAGTCTATGGCTACACCTTC. This gives the protein CASSPETGRVYGYTF.

Ten or more counts support this clonotype. The chain recombines TRBV3-1 with TRBJ2-3, with 11 bases that match TRBD2. Unmatched junction bases numbered 13, after V lost 2 bases and J lost 9 bases. The CDR3 runs to 17 residues. In germline, CDR1 is LGHDT, CDR2 YNNKEL (reference sequence). The CDR3 DNA follows: TGTGCCAGCAGCCAAACTAGCGGGGGTCCAGGACAGTCCACGCAGTATTTT. Translated: CASSQTSGGPGQSTQYF.

This clonotype showed up many times. J is TRBJ2-7 and V is TRBV5-1, with D tentatively TRBD1 (5 bases). CDR1 is SGHRS and CDR2 is YFSETQ in the germline V gene. Trimming stripped 4 bases from V and 4 bases from J, with 12 bases between. This CDR3 has 13 residues. CDR3 loop: CASSTLQGYEQYF. CDR3 DNA: TGCGCCAGCAGCACACTGCAGGGTTACGAGCAGTACTTC.

The chain has TRBV20-1 and TRBJ2-3, with a possible D match to TRBD2 (6 bases). Trimming left V 1 base short and J 0 bases short, with 14 bases between. Germline values: CDR1 DFQATT, CDR2 SNEGSKA (reference sequence). The CDR3 is made up of 16 amino acids. DNA for the CDR3: TGCAGTGCTAGAGGGCCCTCCGGGACTAGCACAGATACGCAGTATTTT. Protein: CSARGPSGTSTDTQYF.

Many counts were recorded for this clonotype. The rearrangement uses TRBV6-6 and TRBJ2-3; D perhaps matches TRBD1 (5 bases). Trimming took 2 bases from V and 2 from J, leaving 11 bases between them. Germline loops: CDR1 MNHNY, CDR2 SVGAGI (reference sequence). CDR3 length: 15 amino acids. CDR3 sequence: CASSYQGSSTDTQYF. CDR3 nucleotides: TGTGCCAGCAGTTACCAGGGCAGCTCCACAGATACGCAGTATTTT.

The CDR3 loop reads CSAPRDSINIQYF. The DNA for the CDR3 is TGCAGTGCCCCTAGGGACAGTATAAACATTCAGTACTTC. The chain carries TRBV20-1 and TRBJ2-4; 7 bases line up with TRBD1. Germline-derived CDR1 and CDR2 are DFQATT and SNEGSKA (reference sequence). The CDR3 runs 13 residues. The trim removed 6 bases at V and 6 bases at J, leaving 8 bases unmatched.

V and J are TRBV5-1 and TRBJ2-4; TRBD1 matches at 10 bases. The J call is doubtful: the DNA matches TRBJ2-7 better. The CDR3 is 18 amino acids. Germline assignment: CDR1 SGHRS and CDR2 YFSETQ. The CDR3: CASSLAKGQGVSLYEQYF. CDR3 sequence (DNA): TGCGCCAGCAGCTTGGCCAAAGGACAGGGGGTTTCTCTCTACGAGCAGTACTTC.

This clonotype appeared a few times. The chain couples TRBV28 to TRBJ1-5, with TRBD1 as a possible D gene (5 bases). The CDR3 is 13 residues long. V was trimmed by 7 bases and J by 4 bases, leaving 11 bases between them. CDR1 is MDHEN and CDR2 is SYDVKM in the germline V gene. The CDR3 region has the DNA TGTGCCAGCAAAGAGAGGGGTAATCAGCCCCAGCATTTT. It encodes CASKERGNQPQHF.

In this sample, this clonotype turned up many times. This chain uses TRBV5-1 with TRBJ1-2; 9 bases map to TRBD1. The CDR3 totals 15 residues. Germline CDR1 and CDR2: SGHRS and YFSETQ. V shed 0 bases, J shed 4 bases, and the junction held 4 bases outside the gene matches. The CDR3 protein is CASSLGTGVPYGYTF. DNA of the CDR3: TGCGCCAGCAGCTTGGGGACAGGGGTCCCCTATGGCTACACCTTC.

This clonotype was detected many times. This chain joins TRBV7-2 and TRBJ1-6; D is ambiguous. The V gene's germline CDR1 is SGHTA and CDR2 FQGNSA. Trimming pared 4 bases from V and 7 bases from J, leaving 17 bases between. This CDR3 comprises 16 residues. CDR3 amino acids: CASSSPPGRRNSPLHF. As DNA, the CDR3 is TGTGCCAGCAGCTCCCCCCCGGGGAGGAGAAATTCACCCCTCCACTTT.

The genes are TRBV12-3 or TRBV12-4 and TRBJ2-7; TRBD1 or TRBD2 may be the D gene (5 bases each). V lost 6 bases and J lost 2, with 14 bases in between. This CDR3 has 14 residues. The chain's CDR3 is CASSKRVGPYEQYF. The CDR3 bases are TGTGCCAGCAGCAAAAGGGTGGGACCCTACGAGCAGTACTTC.

This clonotype has only a few counts. Germline is not matched at one junction end, which may reflect a read error. The CDR3 reads CASSFAGRNYSEQFF. The CDR3, as DNA: TGTGCCAGCAGCTTCGCAGGGCGGAACTACAGTGAGCAGTTCTTC. The chain employs TRBV7-2 and TRBJ2-1, with a weak D call TRBD1 (5 bases). The CDR3 covers 15 residues. From germline, CDR1 is SGHTA and CDR2 FQGNSA. Based on the CDR3 plus reference TRBV7-2 and TRBJ2-1, the full variable domain is GAGVSQSPSNKVTEKGKDVELRCDPISGHTALYWYRQSLGQGLEFLIYFQGNSAPDKSGLPSDRFSAERTGGSVSTLTIQRTQQEDSAVYLCASSFAGRNYSEQFFGPGTRLTVL.

There are many counts of this clonotype. The chain combines TRBV9 with TRBJ2-5; 12 bases line up with TRBD2. CDR3 size: 18 residues. Trimming cost V 3 bases and J 0 bases; bases outside gene matches: 9. In germline, CDR1 is SGDLS, CDR2 YYNGEE. CDR3 region: CASSGGLAGPLYQETQYF. CDR3 nucleotide sequence: TGTGCCAGCAGCGGCGGACTAGCGGGACCTCTGTACCAAGAGACCCAGTACTTC.

The rearrangement links TRBV5-1 to TRBJ1-2; 7 nucleotides match TRBD1. The CDR3 consists of 11 residues. V shed 7 bases, J shed 8 bases, and the junction held 5 bases outside the gene matches. Germline V lookup: CDR1 SGHRS, CDR2 YFSETQ. DNA of the CDR3: TGCGCCAGCCGTGACAGGGCGGGCTACACCTTC. Its protein is CASRDRAGYTF. The variable domain in full, completed from reference TRBV5-1 and TRBJ1-2, reads KAGVTQTPRYLIKTRGQQVTLSCSPISGHRSVSWYQQTPGQGLQFLFEYFSETQRNKGNFPGRFSGRQFSNSRSEMNVSTLELGDSALYLCASRDRAGYTFGSGTRLTVV.

This clonotype was observed at least ten times. The chain combines TRBV12-3 or TRBV12-4 with TRBJ2-1; TRBD2 is a possible D gene (7 bases). V was trimmed by 6 bases and J by 9 bases, leaving 21 bases between them. The CDR3 spans 15 residues. The CDR3 spells CASRLGPMGGAEQFF. The DNA for the CDR3 is TGTGCCAGCAGACTGGGACCGATGGGGGGGGCTGAGCAGTTCTTC.

This chain connects TRBV28 to TRBJ2-5; D remains ambiguous. CDR1 MDHEN and CDR2 SYDVKM come from the germline V gene. V was pared by 3 bases and J by 1 base, with 15 bases between. The CDR3 is made up of 16 amino acids. Here the CDR3 reads CASSFPVTARQETQYF. CDR3 DNA: TGTGCCAGCAGTTTCCCGGTTACGGCCCGCCAAGAGACCCAGTACTTC.

This clonotype was seen repeatedly, ten times or more. The chain joins TRBV5-1 to TRBJ2-3; maybe TRBD2 (6 bases). Germline V lookup: CDR1 SGHRS, CDR2 YFSETQ. V shed 0 bases and J shed 8 bases, with 13 bases lying between them. This CDR3 contains 14 residues. CDR3 DNA: TGCGCCAGCAGCTTGGTCACGGCGGAGGGTACGCAGTATTTT. Encoded protein: CASSLVTAEGTQYF.

The chain employs TRBV7-8 and TRBJ2-1, with D unclear. Looked up from germline, CDR1 is SGHVS and CDR2 is FQNEAQ. The CDR3 loop spans 15 amino acids. Trimming removed 2 bases at V and 5 bases at J, with 13 bases between. For the CDR3, the DNA is TGTGCCAGCAGCTTAACCGGTGGGTGGGACAATGAGCAGTTCTTC. Its translation is CASSLTGGWDNEQFF.

This chain links TRBV28 with TRBJ1-6; TRBD1 agrees at 10 bases. The CDR3 consists of 17 residues. In germline, CDR1 is MDHEN, CDR2 SYDVKM. V trimming: 4 bases; J trimming: 6 bases; junction bases outside the gene matches: 9. The CDR3 DNA sequence: TGTGCCAGCAGTTCGGACAGGGGGAGGCCTGGTAATTCACCCCTCCACTTT. Translating gives CASSSDRGRPGNSPLHF.

The chain combines TRBV29-1 with TRBJ2-3; 12 nucleotides line up with TRBD2. The CDR3 covers 16 residues. Germline CDR1 and CDR2: SQVTM and ANQGSEA. V lost 7 bases to trimming and J lost 7 bases; unmatched junction nucleotides: 15. The CDR3 sequence: CSGRAASGGAGNTQYF. The CDR3 DNA reads as TGCAGCGGGAGGGCGGCTAGCGGGGGGGCTGGAAATACGCAGTATTTT.

The J gene is TRBJ2-7, the V gene TRBV6-1; D not certain. V lost 3 bases, J lost 7 bases, and 7 bases lay in between. Germline V gene data show CDR1 as MNHNS and CDR2 as SASEGT. The CDR3 runs to 11 residues. The CDR3 DNA sequence: TGTGCCAGCAGTGACCTCAATGAGCAGTACTTC. Residues: CASSDLNEQYF.

This clonotype came up once. The V call is TRBV7-2, the J call TRBJ1-3; D may be TRBD1 (5 bases). V dropped 4 bases and J dropped 0 bases, with 13 bases sitting between them. CDR3 size: 16 residues. Germline lookup yields CDR1 SGHTA and CDR2 FQGNSA. In DNA form, the CDR3 reads TGTGCCAGCAGCTGGGGACGGAGATTCTCTGGAAACACCATATATTTT. Its protein product is CASSWGRRFSGNTIYF.